The clone carrying this TCR beta chain showed up many times. Its antigen is still unknown. The data are from a study of neurological immune-mediated disorders. Overall study results and limits: According to phylogenetic grouping, one related-CDR3 cluster, a possible signature, contained the repertoires of 18 of 34 multiple sclerosis patients. The multiple sclerosis repertoire cluster was not associated with any clinical or MRI feature, with the authors stating that larger cohorts are needed.

It was by 5'RACE with 10-nucleotide random UMIs that the cDNA was made. TCRdb re-called the 5' RACE reads with MiXCR, one entry per CDR3 protein. In the table there are about 65,000 distinct CDR3 sequences, roughly 3.7% of which are singletons. The unsorted libraries had their origin in 2 million PBMCs stored at -80 C. The V end lost 3 bases, the J end lost 3 bases, and 14 bases lay between the germline ends. The CDR3 sequence is 15 residues long. Looked up from germline, CDR1 is DFQATT and CDR2 is SNEGSKA (reference sequence). The material sequenced was PBMCs. This clonotype was sampled from a middle-aged man with multiple sclerosis. The chain has TRBV20-1 and TRBJ2-2; D not certain. For the CDR3, the DNA is TGCAGTGCTAGTGGCGCCAGCCGCGACACCGGGGAGCTGTTTTTT. Protein sequence: CSASGASRDTGELFF.